Presented here are 13 T cell receptor beta chains from one specimen sequenced in a study of vaccination effects on CD4 cells after COVID-19. Prior to sequencing, the ViraFEST assay stimulated PBMC with viral peptide pools, which expanded the antigen-specific CD4+ T cells. CD4+ T cell isolation took place after 10 days of culture. Nucleocapsid antibodies were negative in the vaccine recipients, who had never had SARS-CoV-2 infection. Sequenced by immunoSEQ multiplex PCR; TCRdb stores in-frame clones only, minus some. The sample has around 25,000 clones, approximately 75% seen once; the top ten hold about 11%. No antigens are known for them. The sequencing used CD4+ T cells from PBMCs cultured with SARS-CoV-2 spike peptides, collected before COVID-19 vaccination. The receptors shown here come from a human donor who received a COVID-19 vaccine.

V and J are TRBV25-1 and TRBJ1-2; D is undetermined. The CDR3 covers 17 residues. Trimming removed 1 base from V and 3 bases from J, with 18 bases in between. CDR1 MGHDK and CDR2 SYGVNS come from the germline V gene. The CDR3: CASSELGTSDTHYGYTF. The CDR3 DNA reads as TGTGCCAGCAGTGAATTAGGAACCAGTGACACGCACTATGGCTACACCTTC.

J is TRBJ1-3 and V is TRBV9; possible D gene TRBD1, 5 bases. Germline V lookup: CDR1 SGDLS, CDR2 YYNGEE. V was pared by 0 bases and J by 3 bases, with 13 bases between. The CDR3 loop spans 16 amino acids. For the CDR3, the DNA is TGTGCCAGCAGCGTAGATGTGGGGCAGGGTGGAAACACCATATATTTT. Residues: CASSVDVGQGGNTIYF.

V gene TRBV25-1 combines with J gene TRBJ2-2; D is perhaps TRBD2 (5 bases). V shed 2 bases and J shed 0 bases, with 13 bases lying between them. CDR1 MGHDK and CDR2 SYGVNS come from the germline V gene. This CDR3 is 17 amino acids long. In DNA form, the CDR3 reads TGTGCCAGCAGTGAAGCGTACGGGGTCGCGAACACCGGGGAGCTGTTTTTT. Protein: CASSEAYGVANTGELFF.

This chain joins TRBV2 and TRBJ1-5, with 9 positions matching TRBD1. V was pared by 2 bases and J by 9 bases, with 8 bases of the junction left unmatched. Germline V gene data show CDR1 as SNHLY and CDR2 as FYNNEI. This CDR3 contains 15 residues. In DNA form, the CDR3 reads TGTGCCAGCAGTGAAATGACAGGGGGTTCTCGGCCCCAGCATTTT. Translation: CASSEMTGGSRPQHF.

This clone has only one observation. V gene TRBV10-3 combines with J gene TRBJ2-7; D might be TRBD1 or TRBD2, each matching 5 bases. V was pared by 0 bases and J by 3 bases, with 18 bases between. The CDR3 consists of 17 residues. Germline CDR1 ENHRY, CDR2 SYGVKD. The CDR3 DNA follows: TGTGCCATCAGTGAGTCGCCTCCTTCCGGGACCCTCTACGAGCAGTACTTC. Residues: CAISESPPSGTLYEQYF.

This sequence joins TRBV15 and TRBJ2-4; the D gene is possibly TRBD1 (5 bases). V was trimmed by 0 bases and J by 0 bases, leaving 12 bases between them. Germline V gives CDR1 LNHNV, CDR2 YYDKDF (reference sequence). The CDR3 is 17 residues long. The CDR3 region has the DNA TGTGCCACCAGCAGAGAGAAGGGCAGGGTAGCCAAAAACATTCAGTACTTC. This translates into CATSREKGRVAKNIQYF. Drawing the rest from reference TRBV15 and TRBJ2-4, the complete variable domain is DAMVIQNPRYQVTQFGKPVTLSCSQTLNHNVMYWYQQKSSQAPKLLFHYYDKDFNNEADTPDNFQSRRPNTSFCFLDIRSPGLGDTAMYLCATSREKGRVAKNIQYFGAGTRLSVL.

The J gene is TRBJ1-1, the V gene TRBV5-4, with D uncertain. Germline assignment: CDR1 SGHNT and CDR2 YYREEE (reference sequence). The V and J ends lost 2 bases and 6 bases respectively, with 11 bases between them. CDR3 length: 13 residues. The CDR3 protein is CASSFFDGPEAFF. CDR3 sequence (DNA): TGTGCCAGCAGCTTCTTTGACGGCCCTGAAGCTTTCTTT.

The chain carries TRBV2 and TRBJ2-7; D gene uncertain. CDR3 length: 13 residues. Germline V lookup: CDR1 SNHLY, CDR2 FYNNEI. Trimming pared 4 bases from V and 2 bases from J, leaving 9 bases between. CDR3 sequence reads: CASSVVGPYEQYF. The CDR3 DNA follows: TGTGCCAGCAGTGTTGTCGGGCCCTACGAGCAGTACTTC.

This rearrangement joins TRBV6-1 to TRBJ2-5, with D possibly matching TRBD2 (6 bases). Between the trimmed V and J ends, which lost 2 bases and 7 bases, there was a span of 11 bases. The CDR3 has 13 amino acids. Germline assignment: CDR1 MNHNS and CDR2 SASEGT. The CDR3 DNA is TGTGCCAGCAGTGAATTATTGGGGGGGACCCAGTACTTC. This sequence encodes CASSELLGGTQYF.

The genes are TRBV3-1 (or the pseudogene TRBV3-2) and TRBJ2-2, with D maybe TRBD2 (5 bases). With 4 bases removed from V and 4 bases from J, the gap between germline ends came to 10 bases. This CDR3 is 14 amino acids long. The germline CDR1 and CDR2 sequences are LGHDT and YNNKEL (reference sequence). The CDR3 sequence is CASSRGRGTGELFF. The CDR3 coding sequence is TGTGCCAGCAGCCGGGGTCGGGGCACCGGGGAGCTGTTTTTT.

V is TRBV3-1 (or the pseudogene TRBV3-2) and J is TRBJ2-7; 8 bases are a match to TRBD2. CDR1 is LGHDT, CDR2 YNNKEL, per germline (reference sequence). The CDR3 consists of 14 residues. V was pared by 1 base and J by 4 bases, with 3 bases of the junction left unmatched. CDR3 in DNA: TGTGCCAGCAGCCAAGCGGGGGGGCTTTACGAGCAGTACTTC. This sequence encodes CASSQAGGLYEQYF.

This clone was counted only a few times. CDR3 amino acids: CASSQGLKETQYF. CDR3 DNA: TGTGCCAGCAGCCAGGGCTTAAAAGAGACCCAGTACTTC. This sequence joins TRBV3-1 (or the pseudogene TRBV3-2) and TRBJ2-5, with unresolved D. V shed 3 bases and J shed 3 bases, with 8 bases lying between them. The CDR3 is 13 residues long. CDR1 and CDR2 (germline): LGHDT, YNNKEL (reference sequence).

V is TRBV6-2 or TRBV6-3 and J is TRBJ2-7; 13 bases align to TRBD2. CDR3 length equals 16 residues. V dropped 5 bases and J dropped 4; count of bases not matched to a gene: 8. Germline assignment: CDR1 MNHEY and CDR2 SVGEGT. Here the CDR3 reads CASSPLRTSGRYEQYF. The CDR3 DNA reads as TGTGCCAGCAGTCCCCTTCGGACTAGCGGGAGATACGAGCAGTACTTC.